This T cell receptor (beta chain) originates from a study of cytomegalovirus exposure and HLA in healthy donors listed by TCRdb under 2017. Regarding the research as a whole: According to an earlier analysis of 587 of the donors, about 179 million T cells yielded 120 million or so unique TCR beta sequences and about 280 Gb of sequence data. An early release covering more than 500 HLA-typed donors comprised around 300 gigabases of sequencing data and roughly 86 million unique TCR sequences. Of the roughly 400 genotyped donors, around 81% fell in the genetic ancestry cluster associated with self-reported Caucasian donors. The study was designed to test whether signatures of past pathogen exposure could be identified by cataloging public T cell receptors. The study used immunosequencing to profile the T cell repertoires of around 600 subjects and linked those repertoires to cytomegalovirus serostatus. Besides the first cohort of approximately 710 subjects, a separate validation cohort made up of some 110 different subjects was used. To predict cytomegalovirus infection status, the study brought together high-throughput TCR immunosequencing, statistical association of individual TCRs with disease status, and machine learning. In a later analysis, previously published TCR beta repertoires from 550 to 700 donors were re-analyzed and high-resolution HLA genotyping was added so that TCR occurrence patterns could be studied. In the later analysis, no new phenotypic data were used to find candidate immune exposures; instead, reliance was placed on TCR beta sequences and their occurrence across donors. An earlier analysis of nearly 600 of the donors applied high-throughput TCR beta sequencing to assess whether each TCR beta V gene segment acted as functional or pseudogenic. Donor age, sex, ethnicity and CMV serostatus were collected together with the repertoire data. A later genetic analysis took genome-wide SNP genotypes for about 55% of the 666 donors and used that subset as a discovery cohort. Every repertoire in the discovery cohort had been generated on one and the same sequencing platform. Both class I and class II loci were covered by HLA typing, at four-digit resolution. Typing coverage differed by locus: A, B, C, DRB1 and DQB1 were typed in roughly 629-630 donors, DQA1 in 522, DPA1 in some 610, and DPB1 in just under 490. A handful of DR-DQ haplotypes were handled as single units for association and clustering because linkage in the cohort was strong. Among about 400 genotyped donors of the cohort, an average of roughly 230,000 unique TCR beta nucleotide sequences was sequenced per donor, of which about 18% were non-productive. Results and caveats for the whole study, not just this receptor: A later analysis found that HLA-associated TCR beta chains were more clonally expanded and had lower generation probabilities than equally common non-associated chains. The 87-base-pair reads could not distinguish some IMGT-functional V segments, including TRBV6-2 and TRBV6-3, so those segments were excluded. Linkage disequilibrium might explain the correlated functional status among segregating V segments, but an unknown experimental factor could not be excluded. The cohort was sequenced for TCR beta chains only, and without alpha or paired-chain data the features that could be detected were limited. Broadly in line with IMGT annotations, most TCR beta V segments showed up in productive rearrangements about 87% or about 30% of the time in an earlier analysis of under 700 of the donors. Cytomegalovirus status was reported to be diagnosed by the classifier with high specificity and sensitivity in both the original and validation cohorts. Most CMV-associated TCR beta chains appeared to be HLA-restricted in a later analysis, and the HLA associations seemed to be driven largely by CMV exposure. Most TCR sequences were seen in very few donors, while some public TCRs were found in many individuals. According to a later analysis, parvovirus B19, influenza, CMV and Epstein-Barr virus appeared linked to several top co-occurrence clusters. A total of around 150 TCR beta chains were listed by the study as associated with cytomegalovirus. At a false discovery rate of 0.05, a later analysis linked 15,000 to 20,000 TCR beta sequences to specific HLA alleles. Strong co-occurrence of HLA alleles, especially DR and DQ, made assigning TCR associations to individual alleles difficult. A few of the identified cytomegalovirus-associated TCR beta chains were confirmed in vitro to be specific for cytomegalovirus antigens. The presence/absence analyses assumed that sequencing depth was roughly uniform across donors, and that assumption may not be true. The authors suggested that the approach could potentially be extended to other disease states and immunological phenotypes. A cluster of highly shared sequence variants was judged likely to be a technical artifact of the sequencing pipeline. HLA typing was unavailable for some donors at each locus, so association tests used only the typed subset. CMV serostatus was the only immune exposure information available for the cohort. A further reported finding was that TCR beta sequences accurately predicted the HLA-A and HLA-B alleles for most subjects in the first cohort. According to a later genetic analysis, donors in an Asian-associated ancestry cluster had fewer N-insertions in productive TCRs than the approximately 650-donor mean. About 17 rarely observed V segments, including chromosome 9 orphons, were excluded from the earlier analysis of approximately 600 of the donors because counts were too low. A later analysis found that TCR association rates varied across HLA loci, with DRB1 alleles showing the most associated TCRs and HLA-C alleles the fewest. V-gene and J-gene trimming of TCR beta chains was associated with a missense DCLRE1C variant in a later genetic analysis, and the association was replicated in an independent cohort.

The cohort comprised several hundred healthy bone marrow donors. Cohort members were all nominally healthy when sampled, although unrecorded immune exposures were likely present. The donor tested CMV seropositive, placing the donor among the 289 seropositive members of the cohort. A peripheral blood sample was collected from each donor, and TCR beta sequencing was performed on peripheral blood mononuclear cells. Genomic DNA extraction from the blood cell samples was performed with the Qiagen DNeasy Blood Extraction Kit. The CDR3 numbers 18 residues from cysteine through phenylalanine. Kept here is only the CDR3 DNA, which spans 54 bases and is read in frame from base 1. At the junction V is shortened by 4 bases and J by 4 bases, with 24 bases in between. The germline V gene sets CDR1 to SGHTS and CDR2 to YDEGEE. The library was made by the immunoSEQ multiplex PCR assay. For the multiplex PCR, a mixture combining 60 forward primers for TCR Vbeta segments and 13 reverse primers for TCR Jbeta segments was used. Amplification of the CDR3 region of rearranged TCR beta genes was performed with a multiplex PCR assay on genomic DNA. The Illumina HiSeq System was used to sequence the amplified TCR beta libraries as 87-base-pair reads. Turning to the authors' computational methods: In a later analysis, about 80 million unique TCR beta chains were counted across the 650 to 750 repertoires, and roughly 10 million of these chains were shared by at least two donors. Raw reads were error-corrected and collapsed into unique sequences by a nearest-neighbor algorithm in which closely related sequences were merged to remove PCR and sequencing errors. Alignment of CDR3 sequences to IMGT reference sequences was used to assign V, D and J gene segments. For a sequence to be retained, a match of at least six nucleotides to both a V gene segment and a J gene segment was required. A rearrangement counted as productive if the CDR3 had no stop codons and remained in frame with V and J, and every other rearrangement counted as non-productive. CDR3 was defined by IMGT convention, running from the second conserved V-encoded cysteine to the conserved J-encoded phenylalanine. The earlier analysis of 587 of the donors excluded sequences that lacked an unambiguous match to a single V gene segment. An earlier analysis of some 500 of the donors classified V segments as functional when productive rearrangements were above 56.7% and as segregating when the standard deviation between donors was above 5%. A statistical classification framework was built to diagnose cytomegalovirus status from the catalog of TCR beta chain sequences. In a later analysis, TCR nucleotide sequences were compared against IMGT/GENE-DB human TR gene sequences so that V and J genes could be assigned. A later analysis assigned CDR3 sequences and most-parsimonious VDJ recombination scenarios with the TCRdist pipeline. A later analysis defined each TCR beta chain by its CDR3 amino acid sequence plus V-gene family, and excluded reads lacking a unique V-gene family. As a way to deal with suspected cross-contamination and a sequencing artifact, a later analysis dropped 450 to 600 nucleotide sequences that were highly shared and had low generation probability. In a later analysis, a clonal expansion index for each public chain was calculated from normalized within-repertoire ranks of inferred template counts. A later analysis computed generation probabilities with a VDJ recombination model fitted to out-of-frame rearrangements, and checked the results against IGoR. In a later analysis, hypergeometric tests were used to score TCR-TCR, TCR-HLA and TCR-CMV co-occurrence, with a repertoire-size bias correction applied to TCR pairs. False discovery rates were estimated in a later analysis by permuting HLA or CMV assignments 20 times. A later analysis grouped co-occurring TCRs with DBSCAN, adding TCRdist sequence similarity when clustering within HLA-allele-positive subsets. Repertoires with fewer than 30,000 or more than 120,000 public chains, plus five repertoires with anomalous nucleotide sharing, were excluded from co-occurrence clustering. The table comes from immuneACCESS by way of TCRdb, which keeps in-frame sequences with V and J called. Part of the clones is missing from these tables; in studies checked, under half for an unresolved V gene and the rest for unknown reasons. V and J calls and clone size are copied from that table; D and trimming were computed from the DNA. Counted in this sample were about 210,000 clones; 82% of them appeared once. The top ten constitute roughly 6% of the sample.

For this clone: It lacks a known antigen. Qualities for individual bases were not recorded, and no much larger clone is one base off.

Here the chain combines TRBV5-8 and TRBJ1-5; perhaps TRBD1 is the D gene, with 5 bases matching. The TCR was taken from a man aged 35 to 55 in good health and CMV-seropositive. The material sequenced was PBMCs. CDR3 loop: CASSPRRRGIIVNQPQHF. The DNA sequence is TGTGCCAGCAGCCCTCGTCGGAGGGGTATCATCGTTAATCAGCCCCAGCATTTT.